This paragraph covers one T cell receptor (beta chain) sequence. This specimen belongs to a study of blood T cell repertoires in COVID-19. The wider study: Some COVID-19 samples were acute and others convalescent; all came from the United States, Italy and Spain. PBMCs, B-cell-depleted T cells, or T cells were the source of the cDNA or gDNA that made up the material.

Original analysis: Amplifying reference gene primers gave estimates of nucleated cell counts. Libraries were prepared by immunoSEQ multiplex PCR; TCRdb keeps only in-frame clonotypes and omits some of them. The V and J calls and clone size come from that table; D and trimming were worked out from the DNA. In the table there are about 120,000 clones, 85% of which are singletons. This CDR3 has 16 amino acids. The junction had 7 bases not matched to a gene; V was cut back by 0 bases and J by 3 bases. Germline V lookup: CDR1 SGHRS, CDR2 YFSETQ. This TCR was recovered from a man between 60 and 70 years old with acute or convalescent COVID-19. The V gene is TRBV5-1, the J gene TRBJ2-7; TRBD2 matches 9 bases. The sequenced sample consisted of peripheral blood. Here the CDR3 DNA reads TGCGCCAGCAGCTTGGGGCCCGGCGGGAGGGACTACGAGCAGTACTTC. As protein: CASSLGPGGRDYEQYF.